This T cell receptor beta chain was identified during a study of shared clonotypes between healthy human individuals. Trimming removed 4 bases at V and 6 bases at J, with 14 bases between. CDR1 and CDR2 (germline): SGHNT, YYREEE (reference sequence). CDR3 length equals 13 residues. Of note for this clone: Its antigen is still unknown.

The material for each subset, its genomic DNA, was split evenly across several immunoSEQ plates. The repertoire was sequenced with immunoSEQ multiplex PCR; TCRdb's copy has only in-frame clones and lacks some. The sample shows millions of clones, 85% to 95% of them seen only once. Study observations and caveats: Since donors were few, the genetic and exposure-history diversity represented was limited.

The origin of this receptor is a young man in good health. Sequencing was carried out using naive CD4+ T cells sorted from blood. The sample's subset: CD45RA+ positively selected. V gene TRBV5-4 combines with J gene TRBJ2-7; D unresolved. The CDR3 coding sequence is TGTGCCAGCAGCAACCCGGGTCGCGGCGAGCAGTACTTC. This gives the protein CASSNPGRGEQYF.